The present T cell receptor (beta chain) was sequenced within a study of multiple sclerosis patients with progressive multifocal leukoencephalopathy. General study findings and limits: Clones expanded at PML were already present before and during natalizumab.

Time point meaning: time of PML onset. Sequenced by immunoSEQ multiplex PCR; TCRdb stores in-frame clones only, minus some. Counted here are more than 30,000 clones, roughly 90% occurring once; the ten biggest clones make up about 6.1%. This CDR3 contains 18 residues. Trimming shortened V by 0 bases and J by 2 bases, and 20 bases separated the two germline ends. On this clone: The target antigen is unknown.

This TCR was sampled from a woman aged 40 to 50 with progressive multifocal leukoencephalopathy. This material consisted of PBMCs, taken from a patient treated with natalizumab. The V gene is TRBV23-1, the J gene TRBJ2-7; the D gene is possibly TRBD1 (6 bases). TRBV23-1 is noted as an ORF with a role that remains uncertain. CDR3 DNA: TGCGCCAGCAGTCAATCTTACTCCCGGACAGTCCCCACCTACGAGCAGTACTTC. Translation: CASSQSYSRTVPTYEQYF.